A selection of T cell receptor beta chains follows, all from one sample in a study of blood T cell repertoires in COVID-19. Libraries were prepared by immunoSEQ multiplex PCR; TCRdb keeps only in-frame clonotypes and omits some of them. The repertoire holds 150,000 to 200,000 clones, with 70% to 90% as singletons. Sequencing used peripheral blood. The receptors shown here come from a man aged 18-30 years who had recovered from COVID-19. The CDR3 runs from the conserved cysteine through the conserved F or W. D genes are given only for firm matches. Clone size is not always given. Where it is, it says once, few, many or a class for expanded clones.

v_call	d_call	clone_size	j_call	cdr3_aa	cdr3_nt
TRBV2	NA	NA	TRBJ1-2	CASKTNRVPIEGYTF	TGTGCCAGCAAAACCAACAGGGTCCCTATAGAGGGCTACACCTTC
TRBV25-1	NA	NA	TRBJ1-5	CASSESGSVNQPQHF	TGTGCCAGCAGTGAATCCGGGAGTGTCAATCAGCCCCAGCATTTT
TRBV6-5	NA	NA	TRBJ1-6	CASSYSGVYSPLHF	TGTGCCAGCAGTTATAGTGGAGTTTATTCACCCCTCCACTTT
TRBV18	NA	NA	TRBJ2-7	CASSLAGSSYEQYF	TGTGCCAGCTCGCTAGCTGGGAGCTCCTACGAGCAGTACTTC
TRBV28	TRBD2	NA	TRBJ2-1	CASSSSRVAGLDNEQFF	TGTGCCAGCAGTTCCTCTCGGGTAGCGGGATTGGACAATGAGCAGTTCTTC
TRBV3-1/TRBV3-2	NA	NA	TRBJ2-7	CASSQDWGGYIPWEQYF	TGTGCCAGCAGCCAAGATTGGGGGGGCTATATCCCCTGGGAGCAGTACTTC
TRBV6-5	NA	NA	TRBJ2-7	CASSYWRGPYEQYF	TGTGCCAGCAGTTACTGGCGGGGCCCCTACGAGCAGTACTTC
TRBV9	NA	NA	TRBJ2-2	CASSVRVGGELFF	TGTGCCAGCAGCGTGCGGGTAGGCGGGGAGCTGTTTTTT
TRBV28	TRBD1	NA	TRBJ1-4	CASTTGVEKLFF	TGTGCCAGCACCACAGGGGTTGAAAAACTGTTTTTT
TRBV6-5	NA	NA	TRBJ1-1	CASTRDFTNTEAFF	TGTGCCAGCACCCGGGACTTTACGAACACTGAAGCTTTCTTT
TRBV5-1	TRBD2	NA	TRBJ2-3	CASSKGLAGTQYF	TGCGCCAGCAGCAAGGGACTAGCGGGTACGCAGTATTTT
TRBV11-2	NA	NA	TRBJ1-1	CASSLNSGVNTEAFF	TGTGCCAGCAGCTTAAATTCAGGGGTGAACACTGAAGCTTTCTTT
TRBV14	NA	few	TRBJ2-2	CASSQGSGTGELFF	TGTGCCAGCAGCCAAGGGTCGGGGACCGGGGAGCTGTTTTTT
TRBV9	NA	NA	TRBJ2-3	CASSDAGKPSDTDTQYF	TGTGCCAGCAGCGACGCCGGGAAACCGTCCGACACAGATACGCAGTATTTT
TRBV7-9	TRBD2	once	TRBJ2-1	CASSLATTSGSYNEQFF	TGTGCCAGCAGCTTAGCAACCACTAGCGGCTCCTACAATGAGCAGTTCTTC
TRBV6-1	NA	NA	TRBJ1-5	CASSEAWSNQPQHF	TGTGCCAGCAGTGAAGCCTGGAGTAATCAGCCCCAGCATTTT
TRBV27	NA	few	TRBJ2-7	CASSNGQTYEQYF	TGTGCCAGCAGCAATGGGCAGACCTACGAGCAGTACTTC
TRBV18	TRBD1	NA	TRBJ2-6	CASSPSGGTRSGANVLTF	TGTGCCAGCTCACCATCAGGGGGTACCCGCTCTGGGGCCAACGTCCTGACTTTC
TRBV11-2	NA	NA	TRBJ1-1	CASSPGAGASAEAFF	TGTGCCAGCAGCCCCGGTGCGGGGGCGAGCGCTGAAGCTTTCTTT
TRBV12-5	NA	NA	TRBJ1-3	CASGSFSGNTIYF	TGTGCTAGTGGTTCTTTCTCTGGAAACACCATATATTTT
TRBV25-1	TRBD1	NA	TRBJ1-2	CASSSRTGDGYGYTF	TGTGCCAGCAGTTCCAGGACAGGGGACGGCTATGGCTACACCTTC
TRBV2	TRBD1	NA	TRBJ1-2	CASGPQGAGNGYTF	TGTGCCAGCGGGCCGCAGGGGGCTGGGAATGGCTACACCTTC
TRBV5-1	NA	NA	TRBJ1-1	CASSYQENTEAFF	TGCGCCAGCAGCTATCAGGAGAACACTGAAGCTTTCTTT
TRBV4-1	TRBD2	NA	TRBJ2-1	CASSQESGTSIYDEQFF	TGCGCCAGCAGCCAGGAGTCCGGGACTAGCATCTACGATGAGCAGTTCTTC
TRBV28	TRBD1	NA	TRBJ1-6	CASTQGARDSPLHF	TGTGCCAGCACCCAGGGGGCGCGGGATTCACCCCTCCACTTT
TRBV4-3	TRBD2	NA	TRBJ2-7	CASSQDSPSGSANEQYF	TGCGCCAGCAGCCAAGATAGTCCTAGCGGGAGCGCGAACGAGCAGTACTTC
TRBV6-2/TRBV6-3	NA	NA	TRBJ1-1	CASSEHRGAFF	TGTGCCAGCAGCGAGCATAGGGGAGCTTTCTTT
TRBV5-5	NA	NA	TRBJ2-1	CASSWSGSWVNEQFF	TGTGCCAGCAGCTGGAGCGGATCTTGGGTCAATGAGCAGTTCTTC
TRBV5-1	NA	NA	TRBJ1-6	CAGRGQLNSGNSPLHF	TGCGCCGGCCGTGGGCAGCTAAATAGTGGGAATTCACCCCTCCACTTT
TRBV9	NA	NA	TRBJ1-4	CASSVTGGSQEKLFF	TGTGCCAGCAGCGTAACGGGAGGTTCCCAGGAAAAACTGTTTTTT
TRBV18	TRBD1	NA	TRBJ1-1	CASSLGQAANTEAFF	TGTGCCAGCTCCCTTGGACAGGCGGCTAACACTGAAGCTTTCTTT
TRBV2	TRBD1	NA	TRBJ2-7	CASSEGTGEEQYF	TGTGCCAGCAGTGAAGGGACAGGGGAAGAGCAGTACTTC
TRBV28	NA	NA	TRBJ1-2	CASKWAGSGYTF	TGTGCCAGCAAGTGGGCCGGCTCGGGCTACACCTTC
TRBV10-3	NA	NA	TRBJ2-7	CAISEYRESNEQYF	TGTGCCATCAGTGAGTACAGGGAATCGAACGAGCAGTACTTC
TRBV5-1	NA	NA	TRBJ1-1	CASSLDSDSTEAFF	TGCGCCAGCAGCTTGGATTCGGACAGCACTGAAGCTTTCTTT
TRBV14	NA	NA	TRBJ2-1	CASSPEGFGTYNEQFF	TGTGCCAGCAGCCCGGAAGGGTTCGGGACTTACAATGAGCAGTTCTTC
TRBV2	TRBD2	NA	TRBJ2-1	CASSGALADSYNEQFF	TGTGCCAGCAGTGGGGCCCTAGCGGACTCCTACAATGAGCAGTTCTTC
TRBV9	TRBD2	NA	TRBJ2-3	CASNLAGGPTDTQYF	TGTGCCAGCAACTTAGCGGGAGGGCCAACGGATACGCAGTATTTT
TRBV6-2/TRBV6-3	TRBD1	NA	TRBJ2-7	CASSLRRFGTGFLDEQYF	TGTGCCAGCAGTCTCCGTCGTTTCGGGACAGGTTTTTTGGACGAGCAGTACTTC
TRBV5-6	TRBD2	NA	TRBJ2-1	CASSLLTGLARNEQFF	TGTGCCAGCAGCTTGCTTACTGGACTAGCGAGGAATGAGCAGTTCTTC
TRBV7-2	NA	NA	TRBJ1-5	CASSLAWGQVQPQHF	TGTGCCAGCAGCTTAGCGTGGGGGCAGGTTCAGCCCCAGCATTTT
TRBV5-4	TRBD1	NA	TRBJ1-2	CASSSGTGGKYGYTF	TGTGCCAGCAGCTCAGGGACAGGAGGAAAATATGGCTACACCTTC
TRBV5-1	TRBD2	NA	TRBJ2-5	CASSSTPTGGLAMSLQETQYF	TGCGCCAGCAGCTCGACTCCCACGGGCGGACTAGCGATGAGTCTCCAAGAGACCCAGTACTTC
TRBV3-1/TRBV3-2	NA	NA	TRBJ2-7	CASSQPGLSYEQYF	TGTGCCAGCAGCCAGCCCGGACTATCCTACGAGCAGTACTTC
TRBV2	NA	NA	TRBJ1-5	CASNPLGGNQPQHF	TGTGCCAGCAATCCGTTAGGGGGCAATCAGCCCCAGCATTTT
TRBV6-5	NA	NA	TRBJ1-2	CASSYDSGGLGYTF	TGTGCCAGCAGTTACGATTCGGGGGGCCTTGGCTACACCTTC
TRBV7-2	TRBD2	NA	TRBJ2-7	CASSSEGTSPREQYF	TGTGCCAGCAGCTCAGAAGGGACTAGTCCTCGCGAGCAGTACTTC
TRBV28	NA	NA	TRBJ1-5	CAALGGLGKPQHF	TGTGCCGCCCTGGGGGGGCTAGGGAAGCCCCAGCATTTT
TRBV21-1	NA	once	TRBJ2-7	CASSNAGGRNEQYF	TGTGCCAGCAGCAATGCAGGGGGTCGAAACGAGCAGTACTTC
TRBV19	TRBD1	few	TRBJ1-1	CASTLRGLNTEAFF	TGTGCCAGTACCTTGAGGGGGCTGAACACTGAAGCTTTCTTT
TRBV5-1	NA	NA	TRBJ2-7	CASSLLRDEQYF	TGCGCCAGCAGCTTGCTCAGGGACGAGCAGTACTTC
TRBV28	NA	NA	TRBJ2-1	CASNLAVAYNEQFF	TGTGCCAGCAACCTCGCGGTCGCCTACAATGAGCAGTTCTTC
TRBV11-2	NA	NA	TRBJ2-3	CASSLGGADTQYF	TGTGCCAGCAGCCTAGGGGGGGCAGATACGCAGTATTTT
TRBV11-2	NA	NA	TRBJ1-1	CASSVQGDLNTEAFF	TGTGCCAGCAGCGTACAGGGAGACTTGAACACTGAAGCTTTCTTT
TRBV6-5	NA	NA	TRBJ1-2	CASSPSLGGVYGYTF	TGTGCCAGCAGTCCCTCACTAGGGGGGGTCTATGGCTACACCTTC